A single T cell receptor (beta chain) is shown here with its context. Its target is unknown. The data were taken from a study of shared clonotypes between healthy human individuals. General study findings and limits: Despite large depth, sorted-subset datasets appeared incompletely sequenced.

V lost 4 bases, J lost 5 bases, and 4 bases stayed unmatched. The CDR3 runs to 13 residues. Germline CDR1 is SGHTA and CDR2 is FQGNSA. Researchers divided each subset's genomic DNA evenly across several immunoSEQ plates. Each sorted subset replicate got 200 ng genomic DNA, around 29,000 genomes. Using immunoSEQ multiplex PCR, the repertoire was profiled, and TCRdb retains in-frame clones only, with some absent. This table holds around 1.5 million clones, approximately 98% found once. This chain connects TRBV7-2 to TRBJ2-5; 7 bases match TRBD1. The material sequenced was naive CD4+ T cells sorted from blood. Subset denoted: CD45RA+ positively selected. This sequence was found in a man aged 25-45 years in good health. The CDR3 bases are TGTGCCAGCAGCTACGACAGGGAGGAGACCCAGTACTTC. It codes for CASSYDREETQYF.